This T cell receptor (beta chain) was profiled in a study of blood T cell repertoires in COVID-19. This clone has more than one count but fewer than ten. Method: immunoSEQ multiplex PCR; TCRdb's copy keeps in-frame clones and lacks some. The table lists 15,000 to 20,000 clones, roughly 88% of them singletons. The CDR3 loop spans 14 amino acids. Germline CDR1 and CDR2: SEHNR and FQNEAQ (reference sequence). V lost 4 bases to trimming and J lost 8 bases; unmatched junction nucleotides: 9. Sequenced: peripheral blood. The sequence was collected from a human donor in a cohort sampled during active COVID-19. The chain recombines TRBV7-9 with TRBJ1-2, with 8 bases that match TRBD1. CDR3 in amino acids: CASSSDRVLGGYTF. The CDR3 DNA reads TGTGCCAGCAGCTCGGACAGGGTCCTAGGAGGCTACACCTTC.